These T cell receptor beta chains were read from a single sample in a study of blood T cells in healthy people across ages. MiXCR, applied by TCRdb to the 5' RACE reads, yields one record per CDR3 protein. This sample has around 800,000 distinct CDR3 sequences, with roughly 25% found just once. The sample also formed part of further work on T cells of mothers and their children.

Material for sequencing was blood. The receptors shown here come from a boy younger than 18 in good health. Both conserved end residues are part of each CDR3. Fields, in order: V gene, CDR3 length, CDR3 protein.

TRBV14	14	CASSTTRASVIQYF
TRBV3-1	13	CASSRTEHTEAFF
TRBV7-2	12	CASGWGDWDQYF
TRBV7-2	14	CASSPWAGGYEQYF
TRBV7-9	13	CASSFVSVETQYF
TRBV3-1	14	CASSQGFNQETQYF
TRBV2	16	CASSEAGQKLYTEAFF
TRBV7-2	16	CASSSHGGGGNYGYTF
TRBV10-3	16	CAISVSDSGGPYEQYF
TRBV9	16	CASSVAPAGGPDTQYF
TRBV18	20	CASSPRPRETGVRSNEKLFF
TRBV6-6	15	CACLRAHRTNYGYTF
TRBV4-1	16	CASSQVPRVVNTEAFF
TRBV5-1	13	CASSRLDRTEAFF
TRBV27	16	CASSPRDTAGTDTQYF
TRBV4-1	16	CASSQDKFAGNNEQFF
TRBV6-5	15	CASRKDRGSSYEQYF
TRBV2	16	CASSPTRTDTNYGCTF
TRBV30	12	CAWSLTGGSYTF
TRBV24-1	12	CATSDGRETQYF
TRBV29-1	13	CSVEEGINTEAFF
TRBV5-1	15	CASSLERGADSPLHF
TRBV6-5	14	CASSYPTGGGEQFF
TRBV6-2/TRBV6-3	20	CASSFSGLAGGTAGGDTQYF
TRBV7-2	16	CASSPPGLVLTDTQYF
TRBV20-1	17	CSARDRRRGGRWETQYF
TRBV20-1	11	CSAGRNYEQYF
TRBV30	16	CAWSVYPPMRGYGYTF
TRBV7-2	17	CASSLTRTGRRSYEQYF
TRBV28	13	CASSLLGWSEQFF
TRBV11-2	17	CASSSWAGTSSGNEQFF
TRBV5-4	14	CASSFRDQWETQYF
TRBV20-1	13	CSARLAGGRGEYF
TRBV10-2	14	CASSDRGLNSPLHF
TRBV20-1	12	CSASFGGYEQYF
TRBV28	16	CASDRGLLSSGNTIYF
TRBV12-3/TRBV12-4	14	CASSFGPLGGTQYF
TRBV29-1	15	CSVQQTGTGPRTQYF
TRBV7-4	15	CASSSGTESTGELFF
TRBV6-5	12	CASSYSGGTQYF
TRBV28	14	CASTPHLAKNIQYF
TRBV4-1	15	CASSQGGGWDYGYTF
TRBV9	16	CASSVDANLRADTQYF
TRBV27	14	CATRGQGVGETQYF
TRBV6-5	16	CASSYSRGLRGETQYF
TRBV19	11	CASTIADTQYF
TRBV7-2	17	CASSLAATSGATDTQYF
TRBV5-1	15	CASSATGTGNEKLFF
TRBV4-1	15	CASSQESSYSYEQYF
TRBV7-3	14	CASSLGGHSETQYF
TRBV29-1	11	CSAGENTEAFF
TRBV5-1	15	CASSSPDQGNTEAFF
TRBV7-3	11	CAGPENTEAFF
TRBV5-1	16	CASSLGGTPNEETQYF
TRBV6-5	14	CTSSYSGRSYEQYF
TRBV25-1	17	CSSGVVRGGGSTDTQYF
TRBV9	17	CASSVARGAPSGNTIYF
TRBV6-4	17	CASTLSGQGPMNTEAFF
TRBV28	14	CASSSGTSSETQYF